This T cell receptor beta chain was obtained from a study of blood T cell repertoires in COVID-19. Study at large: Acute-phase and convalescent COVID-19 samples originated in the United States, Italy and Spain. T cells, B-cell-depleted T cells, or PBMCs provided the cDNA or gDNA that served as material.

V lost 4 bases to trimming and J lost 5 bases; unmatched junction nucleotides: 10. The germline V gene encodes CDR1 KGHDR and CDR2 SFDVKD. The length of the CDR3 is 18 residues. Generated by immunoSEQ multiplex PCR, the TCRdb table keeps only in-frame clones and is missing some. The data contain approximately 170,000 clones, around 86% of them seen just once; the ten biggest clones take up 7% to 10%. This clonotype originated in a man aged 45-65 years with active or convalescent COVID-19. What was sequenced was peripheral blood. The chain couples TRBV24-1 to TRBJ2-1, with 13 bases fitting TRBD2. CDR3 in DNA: TGTGCCACCAGTGACTCCGGGACTAGCGGGACCCATAACAATGAGCAGTTCTTC. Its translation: CATSDSGTSGTHNNEQFF.